The rows below give T cell receptor beta chains drawn from one sample of a study of blood T cell repertoires in COVID-19. Clones were sequenced by immunoSEQ multiplex PCR, and TCRdb holds only the in-frame ones, with some missing. The sample includes 150,000 or so clones, more than 75% of them seen just once. Sequences were obtained from peripheral blood. The receptors derive from a human donor with acute or convalescent COVID-19. The donor label of this sample is uncertain. Both conserved end residues are part of each CDR3. A D gene is named only where the DNA matches it firmly. The size field is filled for only some rows; it gives once, few, many or a size class.

d_gene	v_gene	j_gene	abundance	CDR3nt	CDR3aa
TRBD1	TRBV5-1	TRBJ2-5	NA	TGCGCCAGCAGCTACCAGGGGGTGCGAGAGACCCAGTACTTC	CASSYQGVRETQYF
NA	TRBV6-1	TRBJ1-2	NA	TGTGCCAGCAGTGAACAGGGGTTAAAGGGCTATGGCTACACCTTC	CASSEQGLKGYGYTF
NA	TRBV4-3	TRBJ1-2	NA	TGCGCCAGCAGCCATCGGGACACCCGCTATGGCTACACCTTC	CASSHRDTRYGYTF
NA	TRBV29-1	TRBJ1-1	NA	TGCAGCGCCCATGGGGGGGGCACTGAAGCTTTCTTT	CSAHGGGTEAFF
NA	TRBV19	TRBJ1-1	NA	TGTGCCAGTAGTATTGGAGGGGCGAACACTGAAGCTTTCTTT	CASSIGGANTEAFF
NA	TRBV6-5	TRBJ1-4	NA	TGTGCCAGCAGGCAGGGTAATGAAAAACTGTTTTTT	CASRQGNEKLFF
TRBD1	TRBV5-1	TRBJ2-3	NA	TGCGCCAGCAGCTTGGAAGGACAGGCAAGCACAGATACGCAGTATTTT	CASSLEGQASTDTQYF
TRBD1	TRBV12-5	TRBJ1-3	NA	TGTGCTAGTGGTCTATATCCAGGGGGCAGGCGAGGAAACACCATATATTTT	CASGLYPGGRRGNTIYF
TRBD1	TRBV6-5	TRBJ1-2	few	TGTGCCAGCAGCCCCCTGACAGGGGGAATGGATGGCTACACCTTC	CASSPLTGGMDGYTF
NA	TRBV7-2	TRBJ2-5	NA	TGTGCCAGCAGCTTAGTAGGGGTGGGCGAGACCCAGTACTTC	CASSLVGVGETQYF
NA	TRBV6-6	TRBJ1-5	NA	TGTGCCAGCAGGCAGACCGGACAGTCGGGCAATCAGCCCCAGCATTTT	CASRQTGQSGNQPQHF
TRBD1	TRBV6-2/TRBV6-3	TRBJ1-2	NA	TGTGCCAGCAGCCCGGGACAGGGAGTCCATGGCTACACCTTC	CASSPGQGVHGYTF
NA	TRBV30	TRBJ1-2	NA	TGTGCCTGGTCCCGCCTATATGGCTACACCTTC	CAWSRLYGYTF
NA	TRBV4-2	TRBJ2-3	NA	TGTGCCAGCAGCCTCCGGGACTCAGATACGCAGTATTTT	CASSLRDSDTQYF
NA	TRBV9	TRBJ1-4	NA	TGTGCCAGCAGCAGGTGGGGCGGGGAAGAAAAACTGTTTTTT	CASSRWGGEEKLFF
NA	TRBV10-3	TRBJ2-2	few	TGTGCCATCAGTCAGATGAATCCGGGGGACACCGGGGAGCTGTTTTTT	CAISQMNPGDTGELFF
NA	TRBV9	TRBJ1-5	NA	TGTGCCAGCAGCCCCATGGGGGGGATTGGGCAGCCCCAGCATTTT	CASSPMGGIGQPQHF
NA	TRBV3-1/TRBV3-2	TRBJ1-2	NA	TGTGCCAGCAGCCAAGAGAGGCCTCCCAGGGGCTATGGCTACACCTTC	CASSQERPPRGYGYTF
TRBD1	TRBV7-2	TRBJ2-2	NA	TGTGCCAGCAGCTCCGACAGGGGCCTAACCGGGGAGCTGTTTTTT	CASSSDRGLTGELFF
NA	TRBV6-1	TRBJ1-2	NA	TGTGCCAGCAGTGAACCCGGCTATGGCTACACCTTC	CASSEPGYGYTF
NA	TRBV6-6	TRBJ1-2	NA	TGTGCCAGCAGTCGATACAGGGAAGGCAACTATGGCTACACCTTC	CASSRYREGNYGYTF
TRBD1	TRBV18	TRBJ2-2	NA	TGTGCCAGCTCACCTACTACGACAGGGACGACCGGGGAGCTGTTTTTT	CASSPTTTGTTGELFF
NA	TRBV7-2	TRBJ1-1	NA	TGTGCCAGCACCTTTAGGTCCCTAGAGGCCACTGAAGCTTTCTTT	CASTFRSLEATEAFF
NA	TRBV3-1/TRBV3-2	TRBJ1-1	NA	TGTGCCAGCAGCCAAGAGGCAGGGTACACTGAAGCTTTCTTT	CASSQEAGYTEAFF
TRBD1	TRBV9	TRBJ2-5	NA	TGTGCCAGCAGCAAACAGACAGGGGGCGAGGAGACCCAGTACTTC	CASSKQTGGEETQYF
NA	TRBV30	TRBJ1-2	NA	TGTGCCTGGAGTACAAAGACACAGGGAACCTATGGCTACACCTTC	CAWSTKTQGTYGYTF
NA	TRBV25-1	TRBJ2-7	NA	TGTGCCAGCAGTGAATCGCTAGCAAGCTCCTACGAGCAGTACTTC	CASSESLASSYEQYF
TRBD1	TRBV7-8	TRBJ1-6	few	TGTGCCAGCAGCTTATCGCGAGGACAGGGGAGCTCCTATAATTCACCCCTCCACTTT	CASSLSRGQGSSYNSPLHF
TRBD1	TRBV19	TRBJ2-7	few	TGTGCCAGTAGTATGACAGGGGCTTCCTACGAGCAGTACTTC	CASSMTGASYEQYF
TRBD2	TRBV6-6	TRBJ2-7	once	TGTGCCAGCAGAGGGACTAGCGAAAGTCACGAGCAGTACTTC	CASRGTSESHEQYF
TRBD1	TRBV3-1/TRBV3-2	TRBJ1-2	NA	TGTGCCAGCAGCCAACCAACCAGGGGGTACGACTATGGCTACACCTTC	CASSQPTRGYDYGYTF
TRBD1	TRBV5-1	TRBJ2-7	few	TGCGCCAGCAGCTACGGACAGGCTGCAAACGAGCAGTACTTC	CASSYGQAANEQYF
NA	TRBV27	TRBJ1-6	NA	TGTGCCAGCAGTTTAGGCGTCAGGGCCGAGTCACCCCTCCACTTT	CASSLGVRAESPLHF
TRBD1	TRBV4-3	TRBJ1-2	NA	TGCGCCAGCAGCCAAGACCGGGGTACAGGGGGGTCGTATGGCTACACCTTC	CASSQDRGTGGSYGYTF
NA	TRBV30	TRBJ2-1	NA	TGTGCCTGCAGTCCTAGCTCCTACAATGAGCAGTTCTTC	CACSPSSYNEQFF
TRBD2	TRBV18	TRBJ2-1	NA	TGTGCCAGCTCACCACCTGGGACTAGCTTTCGTTACGGGCAGTTCTTC	CASSPPGTSFRYGQFF
NA	TRBV6-5	TRBJ2-6	NA	TGTGCCAGCATAATAGAGGACTCTGGGGCCAACGTCCTGACTTTC	CASIIEDSGANVLTF
TRBD1	TRBV5-1	TRBJ2-1	NA	TGCGCCAGCAGCTTGGGGCAGGGGGCCCACAATGAGCAGTTCTTC	CASSLGQGAHNEQFF
TRBD1	TRBV7-6	TRBJ2-1	once	TGTGCCAGCAGCTTAGGACCGGGACAGGGAGGGAATGAGCAGTTCTTC	CASSLGPGQGGNEQFF
TRBD1	TRBV30	TRBJ2-1	once	TGTGCCTGGGACAGGGGGACAAACAATGAGCAGTTCTTC	CAWDRGTNNEQFF
TRBD1	TRBV6-5	TRBJ1-3	NA	TGTGCCAGCAGGCTGACCAGGGACAGGGGTCACACCATATATTTT	CASRLTRDRGHTIYF
TRBD1	TRBV15	TRBJ2-5	NA	TGTGCCACCAGCAGAGATACGCAGGGGGCGACCCAGTACTTC	CATSRDTQGATQYF
TRBD1	TRBV7-9	TRBJ1-2	NA	TGTGCCAGCAGCTTGGACAGGGTGCTGGATGGCTACACCTTC	CASSLDRVLDGYTF
TRBD1	TRBV3-1/TRBV3-2	TRBJ1-2	few	TGTGCCAGCAGCCCCCTCTGGGACAGCAACTATGGCTACACCTTC	CASSPLWDSNYGYTF
NA	TRBV27	TRBJ1-4	NA	TGTGCCAGCAGTTTAGCCAGGGGTAGGAATGAAAAACTGTTTTTT	CASSLARGRNEKLFF
TRBD1	TRBV30	TRBJ1-2	NA	TGTGCCTGGCTTAAAAGGGACAGGGGAGGTGGCTACACCTTC	CAWLKRDRGGGYTF
TRBD2	TRBV7-8	TRBJ2-3	NA	TGTGCCAGCAGCTCTAGCCCTTCTCTAGCGGGGGGGCCGGAGAAGACGCAGTATTTT	CASSSSPSLAGGPEKTQYF
TRBD1	TRBV10-3	TRBJ1-6	NA	TGTGCCATCAGTGAGTTGGGACAGGGGACTTCACCCCTCCACTTT	CAISELGQGTSPLHF
NA	TRBV19	TRBJ1-6	NA	TGTGCCAGTAGTTCTCGGGGGATGTCCTATAATTCACCCCTCCACTTT	CASSSRGMSYNSPLHF
NA	TRBV29-1	TRBJ1-2	NA	TGCAGCGTTGAAGAAAGCGAGGCCCTGGGCTACACCTTC	CSVEESEALGYTF
TRBD1	TRBV7-2	TRBJ1-1	NA	TGTGCCAGCAGCGTCAAAGGGACAGACACTGAAGCTTTCTTT	CASSVKGTDTEAFF
NA	TRBV18	TRBJ2-3	NA	TGTGCCAGCTCACCGCTACAAGAGGGTACAGATACGCAGTATTTT	CASSPLQEGTDTQYF
NA	TRBV5-1	TRBJ1-2	NA	TGCGCCAGCAGCCCCGGACAGCAGATGAGAGGCTACACCTTC	CASSPGQQMRGYTF
NA	TRBV6-5	TRBJ1-3	NA	TGTGCCAGTCGGGTCCCTACCGGAAACACCATATATTTT	CASRVPTGNTIYF
NA	TRBV6-1	TRBJ1-2	NA	TGTGCCAGCAGTGAAACCCCTAGGGGGGGCAATGGCTACACCTTC	CASSETPRGGNGYTF